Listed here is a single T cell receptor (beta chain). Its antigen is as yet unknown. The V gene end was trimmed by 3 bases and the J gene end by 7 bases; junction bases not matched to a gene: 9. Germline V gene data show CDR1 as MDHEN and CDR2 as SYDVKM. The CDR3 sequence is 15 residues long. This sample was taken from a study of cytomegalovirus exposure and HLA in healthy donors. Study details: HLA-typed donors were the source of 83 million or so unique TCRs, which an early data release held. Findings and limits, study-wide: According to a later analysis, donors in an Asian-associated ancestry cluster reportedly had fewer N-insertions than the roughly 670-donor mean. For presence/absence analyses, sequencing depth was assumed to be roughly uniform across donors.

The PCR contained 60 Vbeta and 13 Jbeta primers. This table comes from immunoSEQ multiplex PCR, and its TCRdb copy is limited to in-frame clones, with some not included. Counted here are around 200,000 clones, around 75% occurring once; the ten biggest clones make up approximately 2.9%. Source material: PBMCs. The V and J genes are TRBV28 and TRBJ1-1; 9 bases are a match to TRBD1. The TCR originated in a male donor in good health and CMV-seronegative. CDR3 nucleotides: TGTGCCAGCAGTTTTCCCTCGGGACAGGGAGATGAAGCTTTCTTT. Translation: CASSFPSGQGDEAFF.